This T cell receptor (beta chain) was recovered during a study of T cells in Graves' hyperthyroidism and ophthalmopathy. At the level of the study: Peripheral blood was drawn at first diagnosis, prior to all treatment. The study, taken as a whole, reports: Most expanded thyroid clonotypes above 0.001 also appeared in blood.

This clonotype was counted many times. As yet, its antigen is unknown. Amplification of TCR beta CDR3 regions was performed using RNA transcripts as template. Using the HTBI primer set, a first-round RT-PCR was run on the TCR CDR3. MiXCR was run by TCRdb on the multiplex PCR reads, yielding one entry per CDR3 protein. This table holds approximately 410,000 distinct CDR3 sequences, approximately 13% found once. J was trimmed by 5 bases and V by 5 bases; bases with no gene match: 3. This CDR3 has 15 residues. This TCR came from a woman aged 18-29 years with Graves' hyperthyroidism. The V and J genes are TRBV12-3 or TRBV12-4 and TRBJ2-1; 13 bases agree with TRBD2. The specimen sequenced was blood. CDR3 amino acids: CASSETSGRDNEQFF. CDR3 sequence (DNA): TGTGCCAGCAGTGAAACTAGCGGGAGGGACAATGAGCAGTTCTTC.